This TCR beta chain was recovered during a study of blood T cell repertoires in COVID-19. In the study's own analysis: The assay estimated nucleated cells by amplifying reference gene primers. TCRdb's table, derived via immunoSEQ multiplex PCR, lists solely in-frame clones and lacks some. The V and J calls and the clone size are those of that table, but D and trimming were determined from the DNA. The sample has roughly 200,000 clones, around 90% seen once. Germline loops: CDR1 MGHDK, CDR2 SYGVNS. This CDR3 is 14 amino acids long. The germline V and J ends were trimmed by 4 bases and 2 bases, with 11 bases remaining between them. This clone was seen just once.

This receptor was obtained from a man in his fifties with acute or convalescent COVID-19. Sequenced material: peripheral blood. The J gene is TRBJ1-2, the V gene TRBV25-1, with D tentatively TRBD1 (5 bases). CDR3 loop: CASSGTRQNYGYTF. The CDR3 DNA sequence: TGTGCCAGCAGTGGTACAAGACAGAACTATGGCTACACCTTC.